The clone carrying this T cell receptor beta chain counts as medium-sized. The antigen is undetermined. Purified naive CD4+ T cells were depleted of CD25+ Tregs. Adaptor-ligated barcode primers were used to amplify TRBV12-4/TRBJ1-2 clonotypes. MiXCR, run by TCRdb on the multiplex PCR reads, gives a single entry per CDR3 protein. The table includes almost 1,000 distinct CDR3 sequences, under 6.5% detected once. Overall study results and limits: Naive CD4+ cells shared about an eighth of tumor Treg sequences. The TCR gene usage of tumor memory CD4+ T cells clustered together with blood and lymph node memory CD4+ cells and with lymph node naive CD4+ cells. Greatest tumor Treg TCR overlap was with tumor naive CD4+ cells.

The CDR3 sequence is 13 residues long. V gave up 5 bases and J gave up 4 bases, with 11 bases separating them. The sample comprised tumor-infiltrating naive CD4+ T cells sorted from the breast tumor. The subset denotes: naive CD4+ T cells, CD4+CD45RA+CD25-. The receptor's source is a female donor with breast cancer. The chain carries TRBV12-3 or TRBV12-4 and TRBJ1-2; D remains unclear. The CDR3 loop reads CASSRGNIYGYTF. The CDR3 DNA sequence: TGTGCCAGCAGTCGAGGGAACATCTATGGCTACACCTTC.